The rows below give T cell receptor beta chains drawn from one sample of a study of OX40 agonist ivuxolimab in advanced cancers. Only in-frame clones appear in the TCRdb table, and some are missing; sequencing was by immunoSEQ multiplex PCR. This sample carries 40,000 to 55,000 clones, about 90% of them seen once, and the ten largest clones take around 16%. The sequenced sample was CD4+ or CD8+ T cells sorted from blood, obtained in a trial of the OX40 agonist ivuxolimab. The source is an adult with an advanced solid tumor such as melanoma, head and neck, liver or kidney cancer. Both conserved end residues are part of each CDR3. A D gene is named only where the DNA matches it firmly.

j_call v_call d_call cdr3_nt cdr3_aa
TRBJ2-1 TRBV7-7 TRBD2 TGTGCCAGCAGCGCTGGGGGGGGTAGCAATGAGCAGTTCTTC CASSAGGGSNEQFF
TRBJ2-2 TRBV9 TRBD1 TGTGCCAGCAGCGTAGCTGGGACAGGGACCACCGGGGAGCTGTTTTTT CASSVAGTGTTGELFF
TRBJ2-5 TRBV6-5 TRBD2 TGTGCCAGCAGTTACTTTCGGGAGGTCGGGCGGGAGACCCAGTACTTC CASSYFREVGRETQYF
TRBJ2-7 TRBV5-4 . TGTGCCAGCAGCTTGGATGGACATGCCTACGAGCAGTACTTC CASSLDGHAYEQYF
TRBJ2-1 TRBV2 TRBD2 TGTGCCAGCAGTGAGCGGCTAGCGGGAACCAACAATGAGCAGTTCTTC CASSERLAGTNNEQFF
TRBJ1-1 TRBV5-4 . TGTGCCAGCATTAATAGGGAGAACACTGAAGCTTTCTTT CASINRENTEAFF
TRBJ2-7 TRBV19 TRBD1 TGTGCCAGTAGTATCGCCAGGGGGCAAGAGCAGTACTTC CASSIARGQEQYF
TRBJ1-5 TRBV9 TRBD1 TGTGCCAGCAGCTCGGGACAGGGGAGCAATCAGCCCCAGCATTTT CASSSGQGSNQPQHF
TRBJ2-7 TRBV28 . TGTGCCAGCAGTTTTGGGGCCCAGGGCTACGAGCAGTACTTC CASSFGAQGYEQYF
TRBJ2-7 TRBV13 . TGTGCCAGCAGCTCCCAGCGGGCCCTCTACGAGCAGTACTTC CASSSQRALYEQYF